Below, one TCR beta chain is given with its context. Its antigen is as yet unknown. This entry comes from a study of PD-1 blockade in classical Hodgkin lymphoma. Findings of the study overall: A reduction in baseline TCR diversity was reportedly seen in newly diagnosed patients relative to healthy donors. In CD4+ cells, TCR diversity went up significantly by C4D1, but in CD8+ cells it did not.

Assay: immunoSEQ multiplex PCR; the TCRdb copy retains only in-frame clones and omits some. The table records some 100,000 clones, 90% to 95% of them present only once. Sample time point: cycle 4 day 1 (C4D1), after about 6 weeks of nivolumab. Exposure to brentuximab vedotin varied, and each patient had relapsed following autologous stem cell transplantation. The V gene's germline CDR1 is SEHNR and CDR2 FQNEAQ (reference sequence). V lost 8 bases, J lost 1 base, and 16 bases stayed unmatched. CDR3 length equals 17 residues. J is TRBJ1-2 and V is TRBV7-9, with TRBD1 matching over 7 bases. This TCR derives from a human donor with classical Hodgkin lymphoma. The sample here was peripheral blood mononuclear cells (PBMCs), taken before the fourth cycle of nivolumab. The CDR3 protein is CASLQHLGQSLNYGYTF. As DNA, the CDR3 is TGTGCCAGCCTCCAACACTTGGGACAGAGCCTTAACTATGGCTACACCTTC.